These 14 T cell receptor beta chains originate from one sample sequenced in a study of T-cell memory formation after mild COVID-19. TCRdb independently ran MiXCR on the 5' RACE reads; one entry per CDR3 protein. Found here are roughly 150,000 distinct CDR3 sequences, about 14% of them singletons; the top ten hold roughly 15%. Specimen: PBMCs or a T cell subset sorted from them (not recorded which). The receptors here all came from an adult woman who had mild COVID-19 (a few samples of this study predate the infection). Cell type and time point are not known.

CDR3 sequence: CASSGQSNYGYTF. The CDR3 DNA is TGTGCCAGCAGTGGACAGTCTAACTATGGCTACACCTTC. The J gene is TRBJ1-2, the V gene TRBV2; tentative D call: TRBD1 (5 bases). Between the trimmed V and J ends, which lost 4 bases and 0 bases, there was a span of 6 bases. This CDR3 is 13 amino acids long. Germline V lookup: CDR1 SNHLY, CDR2 FYNNEI.

The CDR3: CASSPGLAGLSYNEQFF. In DNA form, the CDR3 reads TGTGCCAGCAGCCCCGGACTAGCGGGGCTCTCCTACAATGAGCAGTTCTTC. V and J are TRBV7-3 and TRBJ2-1; 12 bases align to TRBD2. V dropped 5 bases and J dropped 0; count of bases not matched to a gene: 5. The CDR3 contains 17 residues. Germline CDR1 and CDR2: SGHTA and FQGTGA.

In this sample, this clonotype turned up a few times. CDR3 nucleotide sequence: TGTGCCAGCAGTTACAACAGCGGGGGGGCCCACGAGCAGTACTTC. This codes for CASSYNSGGAHEQYF. V and J are TRBV27 and TRBJ2-7; 10 nucleotides align to TRBD2. Germline V gene lookup returns CDR1 MNHEY and CDR2 SMNVEV (reference sequence). J gave up 5 bases and V 4 bases, and 8 bases lay outside the gene matches. The CDR3 covers 15 residues.

This clonotype turned up a few times. The chain employs TRBV2 and TRBJ2-7; D is undetermined. The CDR3 extends over 12 amino acids. V was trimmed by 7 bases and J by 2 bases, leaving 9 bases between them. The germline V gene encodes CDR1 SNHLY and CDR2 FYNNEI. CDR3 amino acids: CASTQETYEQYF. In DNA, the CDR3 is TGTGCCAGCACCCAGGAAACCTACGAGCAGTACTTC.

The sample holds a few counts of this clonotype. The rearrangement joins TRBV7-9 to TRBJ2-3, with TRBD2 identical over 14 bases. Germline values: CDR1 SEHNR, CDR2 FQNEAQ (reference sequence). CDR3 length: 18 residues. The ends lost 0 bases at V and 3 bases at J; junction bases unmatched: 5. This CDR3 reads CASSLASWTSGGTDTQYF. CDR3 coding DNA: TGTGCCAGCAGCTTAGCTTCCTGGACTAGCGGGGGGACAGATACGCAGTATTTT. The whole variable domain, filled in from reference TRBV7-9 and TRBJ2-3, reads DTGVSQNPRHKITKRGQNVTFRCDPISEHNRLYWYRQTLGQGPEFLTYFQNEAQLEKSRLLSDRFSAERPKGSFSTLEIQRTEQGDSAMYLCASSLASWTSGGTDTQYFGPGTRLTVL.

The chain joins TRBV24-1 to TRBJ2-5, with a weak D call TRBD1 (5 bases). CDR3 length: 17 amino acids. The germline CDR1 and CDR2 sequences are KGHDR and SFDVKD. V shed 0 bases and J shed 2 bases, with 15 bases lying between them. CDR3 in amino acids: CATSDLPRGRDQETQYF. CDR3 coding DNA: TGTGCCACCAGTGATTTGCCCCGAGGCAGGGATCAAGAGACCCAGTACTTC.

The rearrangement uses TRBV2 and TRBJ2-1, with a tentative D call TRBD1 (6 bases). This CDR3 has 14 amino acids. Germline CDR1 SNHLY, CDR2 FYNNEI. Deletions cut 7 bases from V and 0 bases from J, with 10 bases between. The CDR3 DNA reads TGTGCCAGCACTGACAGGCCCTCCTACAATGAGCAGTTCTTC. It translates to CASTDRPSYNEQFF.

The rearrangement links TRBV12-3 or TRBV12-4 to TRBJ2-5, with D possibly matching TRBD1 (5 bases). The CDR3 is made up of 14 amino acids. Trimming took 2 bases from V and 5 from J, leaving 12 bases between them. This chain's CDR3 is CASSLLGVEETQYF. CDR3 nucleotide sequence: TGTGCCAGCAGTTTATTAGGGGTGGAGGAGACCCAGTACTTC.

This clonotype was detected a few times. The chain has TRBV12-5 and TRBJ1-1, with TRBD1 as a possible D gene (5 bases). The germline CDR1 and CDR2 sequences are LGHNT and FRNRAP. V was clipped by 2 bases and J by 4 bases, with 5 bases between them. This CDR3 region has 12 residues. The CDR3 DNA reads as TGTGCTAGTGGTTTGAGGGGCACTGAAGCTTTCTTT. This gives the protein CASGLRGTEAFF.

V gene TRBV2 combines with J gene TRBJ2-7; possible D gene TRBD1, 5 bases. The CDR3 runs to 14 residues. V dropped 3 bases and J dropped 4 bases, with 13 bases sitting between them. From germline, CDR1 is SNHLY and CDR2 FYNNEI. The CDR3 DNA reads as TGTGCCAGCAGTGAGAGGCAGGGCGATTACGAGCAGTACTTC. Amino acids: CASSERQGDYEQYF.

This clonotype was seen a handful of times. This sequence joins TRBV12-3 or TRBV12-4 and TRBJ2-2; 11 nucleotides align to TRBD2. Trimming took 6 bases from V and 1 from J; bases not matched to a gene: 4. The CDR3 length is 16 residues. The CDR3 protein is CASSPLAGGNTGELFF. CDR3 DNA sequence: TGTGCCAGCAGCCCCCTAGCGGGGGGGAACACCGGGGAGCTGTTTTTT.

This clonotype was seen a handful of times. The V and J genes are TRBV2 and TRBJ2-7; 8 bases are a match to TRBD2. J gave up 3 bases and V 7 bases, and 8 bases lay outside the gene matches. This CDR3 spans 14 amino acids. CDR1 SNHLY and CDR2 FYNNEI come from the germline V gene. The DNA for the CDR3 is TGTGCCAGCAATAGAGCGGGAGCAGACTACGAGCAGTACTTC. Protein sequence: CASNRAGADYEQYF.

This clonotype has a handful of counts. The rearrangement joins TRBV6-5 to TRBJ2-7; no reliable D call. V shed 4 bases and J shed 2 bases, with 9 bases lying between them. CDR1 is MNHEY, CDR2 SVGAGI, per germline. The CDR3 is made up of 13 amino acids. CDR3 DNA sequence: TGTGCCAGCAGTTGGGTGGGGACCTACGAGCAGTACTTC. Translated: CASSWVGTYEQYF.

The chain links TRBV20-1 to TRBJ1-5; 7 positions match TRBD1. CDR1 is DFQATT, CDR2 SNEGSKA, per germline (reference sequence). V lost 3 bases, J lost 6 bases, and 8 bases stayed unmatched. CDR3 length equals 14 residues. The CDR3 is CSARGTGDSQPQHF. As DNA, the CDR3 is TGCAGTGCTAGGGGAACAGGGGACTCTCAGCCCCAGCATTTT.